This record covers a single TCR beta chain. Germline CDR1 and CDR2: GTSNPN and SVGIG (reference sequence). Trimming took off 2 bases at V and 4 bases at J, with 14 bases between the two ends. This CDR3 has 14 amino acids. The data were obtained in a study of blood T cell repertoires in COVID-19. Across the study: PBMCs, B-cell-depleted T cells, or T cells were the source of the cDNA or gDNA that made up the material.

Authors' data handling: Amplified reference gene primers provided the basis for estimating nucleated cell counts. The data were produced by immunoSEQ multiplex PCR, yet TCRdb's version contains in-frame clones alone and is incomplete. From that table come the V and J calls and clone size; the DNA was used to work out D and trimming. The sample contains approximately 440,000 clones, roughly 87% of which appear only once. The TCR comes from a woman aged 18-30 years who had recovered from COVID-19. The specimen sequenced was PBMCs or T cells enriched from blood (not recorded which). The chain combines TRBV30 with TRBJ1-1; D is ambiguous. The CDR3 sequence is CAWSPQPRGTEAFF. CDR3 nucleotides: TGTGCCTGGAGTCCACAGCCCCGGGGCACTGAAGCTTTCTTT.